Listed below are T cell receptor beta chains from one sample, sequenced in a study of shared clonotypes between healthy human individuals. Sequencing was performed with immunoSEQ multiplex PCR; in TCRdb, only in-frame clones are kept and a portion is missing. The table lists a few million clones, 93% of them singletons. Sequencing was carried out using naive CD8+ T cells from PBMCs. The receptors derive from a man aged 18 to 30 in good health. Some clones in this sample may be carry-over from other donors' samples. CDR3s include the opening cysteine and the closing phenylalanine or tryptophan. A D gene is named only where the DNA matches it firmly. Clone size is shown for a subset of rows, as once, few, many or a class of expanded clone.

.,.,TRBV7-8,TRBJ2-1,CASSLAAGNEQFF,TGTGCCAGCAGCTTAGCGGCGGGCAATGAGCAGTTCTTC
TRBD1,.,TRBV6-6,TRBJ1-4,CASSYLAGQHEKLFF,TGTGCCAGCAGTTACTTGGCGGGACAGCATGAAAAACTGTTTTTT
TRBD1,.,TRBV7-6,TRBJ1-5,CASSFRQGSNQPQHF,TGTGCCAGCAGCTTTCGACAGGGGAGCAATCAGCCCCAGCATTTT
TRBD1,.,TRBV19,TRBJ2-7,CASKDRGLVEQYF,TGTGCCAGTAAGGACAGGGGGTTGGTCGAGCAGTACTTC
TRBD1,.,TRBV27,TRBJ1-2,CAAGTGPITYGYTF,TGTGCCGCCGGGACAGGGCCCATAACCTATGGCTACACCTTC
.,.,TRBV7-9,TRBJ2-7,CASSFTRTESSYEQYF,TGTGCCAGCAGCTTTACCCGGACAGAGAGCTCCTACGAGCAGTACTTC
.,.,TRBV28,TRBJ2-7,CASTPWVHEQYF,TGTGCCAGCACCCCGTGGGTCCACGAGCAGTACTTC
.,.,TRBV9,TRBJ1-2,CASSGQPSYYGYTF,TGTGCCAGCAGCGGACAGCCAAGTTACTATGGCTACACCTTC
TRBD2,.,TRBV4-1,TRBJ2-2,CASSQAVGLGSTGELFF,TGCGCCAGCAGCCAAGCAGTGGGACTAGGTAGCACCGGGGAGCTGTTTTTT
.,.,TRBV4-2,TRBJ2-7,CASSQEIGSPYEQYF,TGTGCCAGCAGCCAAGAGATTGGGTCCCCCTACGAGCAGTACTTC
.,.,TRBV19,TRBJ1-5,CASSIPAGHSNQPQHF,TGTGCCAGTAGTATACCCGCAGGGCATAGCAATCAGCCCCAGCATTTT
TRBD2,.,TRBV7-8,TRBJ2-1,CASSRSGRAYNEQFF,TGTGCCAGCAGCCGCAGCGGGAGGGCCTACAATGAGCAGTTCTTC
.,.,TRBV5-1,TRBJ1-1,CASSPDQGTEAFF,TGCGCCAGCAGCCCTGACCAGGGGACTGAAGCTTTCTTT
TRBD2,.,TRBV28,TRBJ2-5,CASSLSTARLAGETQYF,TGTGCCAGCAGTTTATCCACGGCAAGACTAGCTGGGGAGACCCAGTACTTC
.,.,TRBV4-1,TRBJ2-7,CASSPPTGGTYEQYF,TGCGCCAGCAGCCCTCCGACAGGCGGGACCTACGAGCAGTACTTC
TRBD2,.,TRBV27,TRBJ2-7,CASSLKGGAPSYEQYF,TGTGCCAGCAGTTTGAAGGGAGGGGCTCCCTCCTACGAGCAGTACTTC
TRBD1,few,TRBV7-9,TRBJ1-2,CASSAGGTGAYGYTF,TGTGCCAGCAGCGCGGGAGGGACAGGGGCCTATGGCTACACCTTC
.,.,TRBV27,TRBJ2-5,CASSLAGQQETQYF,TGTGCCAGCAGTTTAGCGGGACAGCAAGAGACCCAGTACTTC
.,once,TRBV9,TRBJ2-1,CASSVNPYSSYNEQFF,TGTGCCAGCAGCGTGAACCCCTACAGCTCCTACAATGAGCAGTTCTTC
.,.,TRBV7-3,TRBJ2-1,CASSELTQGNRYNEQFF,TGTGCCAGCAGCGAACTGACTCAGGGGAATCGCTACAATGAGCAGTTCTTC
.,.,TRBV5-8,TRBJ1-1,CASSLAGSAPRTFF,TGTGCCAGCAGCTTGGCGGGGTCGGCCCCGAGGACTTTCTTT
.,.,TRBV7-2,TRBJ2-2,CASSSPLKRITGELFF,TGTGCCAGCAGCTCCCCCTTGAAGCGGATCACCGGGGAGCTGTTTTTT
.,.,TRBV14,TRBJ2-5,CASSPRGGWETQYF,TGTGCCAGCAGTCCCAGGGGCGGTTGGGAGACCCAGTACTTC
.,.,TRBV14,TRBJ1-1,CASSQDPGAFTEAFF,TGTGCCAGCAGCCAAGACCCGGGTGCCTTCACTGAAGCTTTCTTT
.,.,TRBV19,TRBJ2-3,CASSTVWGTDTQYF,TGTGCCAGTAGTACTGTATGGGGGACAGATACGCAGTATTTT
.,.,TRBV27,TRBJ1-2,CASRGTYNYGYTF,TGTGCCAGCAGAGGGACTTATAACTATGGCTACACCTTC
TRBD1,.,TRBV15,TRBJ2-6,CATSPKTRDRGPSGANVLTF,TGTGCCACCAGCCCTAAGACTCGGGACAGGGGACCCTCTGGGGCCAACGTCCTGACTTTC
.,.,TRBV7-8,TRBJ2-2,CASSSPAEGTGELFF,TGTGCCAGCAGCTCCCCCGCTGAGGGCACCGGGGAGCTGTTTTTT
TRBD2,.,TRBV29-1,TRBJ2-7,CSGTGTSIDEQYF,TGCAGCGGGACCGGGACTAGCATAGACGAGCAGTACTTC
TRBD1,few,TRBV6-5,TRBJ1-1,CASSPRQGEAFF,TGTGCCAGCAGCCCGAGACAGGGAGAAGCTTTCTTT
.,.,TRBV28,TRBJ1-2,CASRAGLRYGYTF,TGTGCCAGCAGGGCCGGACTGCGGTATGGCTACACCTTC
.,once,TRBV10-3,TRBJ2-2,CAISAPANTGELFF,TGTGCCATCAGTGCCCCTGCGAACACCGGGGAGCTGTTTTTT
.,.,TRBV5-1,TRBJ2-1,CASSAWRQNNEQFF,TGCGCCAGCAGCGCTTGGCGACAGAACAATGAGCAGTTCTTC
.,.,TRBV6-5,TRBJ2-1,CASSRSVEPVGEQFF,TGTGCCAGCAGTCGGTCCGTGGAGCCGGTTGGTGAGCAGTTCTTC
TRBD1,.,TRBV13,TRBJ2-2,CASSLRDRGLFF,TGTGCCAGCAGCCTCCGGGACAGGGGATTGTTTTTT
.,.,TRBV27,TRBJ2-7,CASSLDGYEQYF,TGTGCCAGCAGTTTGGACGGCTACGAGCAGTACTTC
TRBD1,.,TRBV19,TRBJ2-1,CASRDRAYNEQFF,TGTGCCAGCCGGGACAGGGCATACAATGAGCAGTTCTTC
.,.,TRBV30,TRBJ1-1,CAWSSPYEAFF,TGTGCCTGGAGTTCACCGTATGAAGCTTTCTTT
.,.,TRBV28,TRBJ2-3,CASSGDNRTDTQYF,TGTGCCAGCAGCGGGGACAACCGCACAGATACGCAGTATTTT
.,.,TRBV7-8,TRBJ1-1,CASSLSVGENTEAFF,TGTGCCAGCAGCTTATCAGTGGGCGAGAACACTGAAGCTTTCTTT